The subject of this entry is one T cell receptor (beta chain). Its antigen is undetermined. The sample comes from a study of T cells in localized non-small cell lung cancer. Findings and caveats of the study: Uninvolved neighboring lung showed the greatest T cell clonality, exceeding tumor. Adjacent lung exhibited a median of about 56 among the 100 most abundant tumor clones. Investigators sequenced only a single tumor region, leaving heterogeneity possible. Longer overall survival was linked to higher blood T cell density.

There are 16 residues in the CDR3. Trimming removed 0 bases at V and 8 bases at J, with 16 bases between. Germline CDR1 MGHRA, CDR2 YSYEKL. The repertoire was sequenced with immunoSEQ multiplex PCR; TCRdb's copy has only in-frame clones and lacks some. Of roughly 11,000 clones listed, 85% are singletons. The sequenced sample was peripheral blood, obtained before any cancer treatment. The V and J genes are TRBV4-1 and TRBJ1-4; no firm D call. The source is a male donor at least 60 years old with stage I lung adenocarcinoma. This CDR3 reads CASSQDPLWGPEKLFF. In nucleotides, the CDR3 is TGCGCCAGCAGCCAAGATCCCCTCTGGGGTCCGGAAAAACTGTTTTTT.